This T cell receptor (beta chain) comes out of a study of human T cells and chemical hapten exposure. Study overall: TCR yield per sample varied, mainly due to pooled library volumes.

Regarding time point: pre-sensitization, week 0. Sample treatment: therapeutic diphenylcyclopropenone sensitization with weekly scalp DPC. From the RACE reads, TCRdb called clonotypes with MiXCR, one entry per CDR3 protein. The sample has 200,000 to 300,000 distinct CDR3 sequences; 7.5% to 9% are singletons. V dropped 5 bases and J dropped 2 bases, with 19 bases sitting between them. Germline V lookup: CDR1 SGHTA, CDR2 FQGNSA. The CDR3 is 17 amino acids. This clonotype was seen repeatedly, ten times or more. V usage is TRBV7-2 and J usage is TRBJ2-1, with D uncertain. Material: whole blood, obtained in connection with sensitization to the hapten diphenylcyclopropenone (DPC). The receptor was isolated from a woman in her thirties or forties with alopecia areata. Some clones in this sample may be carry-over from other donors' samples. CDR3 region: CASSIQPSLVPYNEQFF. DNA of the CDR3: TGTGCCAGCAGCATACAGCCGTCTCTAGTCCCCTACAATGAGCAGTTCTTC.